The 11 T cell receptor beta chains below come from one sample, sequenced in a study of PD-1 blockade in classical Hodgkin lymphoma. TCRdb's table, derived via immunoSEQ multiplex PCR, lists solely in-frame clones and lacks some. The table includes about 97,000 clones, approximately 88% detected once. All patients experienced relapse after autologous stem cell transplantation, and brentuximab vedotin exposure was variable. The material was peripheral blood mononuclear cells (PBMCs), obtained at baseline. The receptor set was obtained from a human donor with classical Hodgkin lymphoma.

This clone was observed a few times. This chain links TRBV10-3 with TRBJ2-5, with D possibly being TRBD1 (5 bases). CDR1 ENHRY and CDR2 SYGVKD come from the germline V gene. V lost 10 bases and J lost 0, with 12 bases in between. The CDR3 is 13 residues long. The CDR3 sequence is CATAQGDQETQYF. CDR3 DNA: TGTGCCACTGCACAAGGGGACCAAGAGACCCAGTACTTC.

J is TRBJ1-2 and V is TRBV18; 10 nucleotides agree with TRBD1. Germline V CDR1 and CDR2: KGHSH, LQKENI. There are 17 residues in the CDR3. Unmatched junction bases numbered 6, after V lost 2 bases and J lost 0 bases. CDR3 DNA: TGTGCCAGCTCACCAAGGGACAGGGGTTCGTCTAACTATGGCTACACCTTC. It codes for CASSPRDRGSSNYGYTF. The full variable domain, in which reference TRBV18 and TRBJ1-2 provide the parts outside the CDR3, is NAGVMQNPRHLVRRRGQEARLRCSPMKGHSHVYWYRQLPEEGLKFMVYLQKENIIDESGMPKERFSAEFPKEGPSILRIQQVVRGDSAAYFCASSPRDRGSSNYGYTFGSGTRLTVV.

V gene TRBV7-8 combines with J gene TRBJ2-1; weak D call: TRBD2 (6 bases). The CDR3 extends over 13 amino acids. CDR1 SGHVS and CDR2 FQNEAQ come from the germline V gene. V gave up 5 bases and J gave up 8 bases, with 13 bases separating them. CDR3 region: CASSVRLVYEQFF. The CDR3 DNA reads TGTGCCAGCAGCGTCCGACTAGTCTATGAGCAGTTCTTC.

V is TRBV11-1 and J is TRBJ1-1; D is unresolved. In germline, CDR1 is SGHAT, CDR2 FQDESV (reference sequence). The CDR3 length is 12 residues. Trimming cost V 2 bases and J 6 bases, with 7 bases left between them. The DNA for the CDR3 is TGTGCCAGCAGCTTATGGGTCCCTGAAGCTTTCTTT. Protein sequence: CASSLWVPEAFF.

The chain combines TRBV11-1 with TRBJ1-2, with D tentatively TRBD1 (5 bases). V lost 4 bases and J 3 bases, leaving 18 bases between the germline ends. Looked up from germline, CDR1 is SGHAT and CDR2 is FQDESV (reference sequence). The CDR3 is 16 residues long. Here the CDR3 reads CASSSDSAWGDYGYTF. The CDR3 DNA sequence: TGTGCCAGCAGCTCCGACAGCGCCTGGGGTGACTATGGCTACACCTTC. Supplemented by reference TRBV11-1 and TRBJ1-2, the full variable domain reads EAEVAQSPRYKITEKSQAVAFWCDPISGHATLYWYRQILGQGPELLVQFQDESVVDDSQLPKDRFSAERLKGVDSTLKIQPAELGDSAMYLCASSSDSAWGDYGYTFGSGTRLTVV.

The sample holds one count of this clone. This rearrangement joins TRBV7-6 to TRBJ2-5, with TRBD2 matching over 11 bases. The CDR3 extends over 14 amino acids. Unmatched junction bases numbered 0, after V lost 2 bases and J lost 4 bases. Germline CDR1 reads SGHVS; CDR2 reads FNYEAQ. CDR3 loop: CASSLLAGGETQYF. CDR3 DNA sequence: TGTGCCAGCAGCTTACTAGCGGGAGGAGAGACCCAGTACTTC.

The chain uses TRBV5-1 and TRBJ2-7; D may be TRBD2 (5 bases). V lost 4 bases and J 4 bases, leaving 9 bases between the germline ends. The CDR3 sequence is 12 residues long. Germline V gene data show CDR1 as SGHRS and CDR2 as YFSETQ. The CDR3 nucleotides read TGCGCCAGCAGCCGACTATGGTACGAGCAGTACTTC. It encodes CASSRLWYEQYF. Full variable domain (remainder filled in from reference TRBV5-1 and TRBJ2-7): KAGVTQTPRYLIKTRGQQVTLSCSPISGHRSVSWYQQTPGQGLQFLFEYFSETQRNKGNFPGRFSGRQFSNSRSEMNVSTLELGDSALYLCASSRLWYEQYFGPGTRLTVT.

The CDR3 DNA sequence: TGTGCCAGCAGCCGAACAGAGGAAGAGACCCAGTACTTC. Encoded protein: CASSRTEEETQYF. The rearrangement joins TRBV7-9 to TRBJ2-5, with D uncertain. Trimming left V 5 bases short and J 3 bases short, with 10 bases between. The CDR3 extends over 13 amino acids. Germline CDR1 reads SEHNR; CDR2 reads FQNEAQ (reference sequence).

This rearrangement joins TRBV5-3 to TRBJ1-1, with D maybe TRBD1 (6 bases). TRBV5-3 is known as an ORF, though its function is uncertain. Trimming removed 2 bases at V and 4 bases at J, with 15 bases between. The CDR3 is 15 amino acids. The CDR3 sequence is CARSFSEEGGTEAFF. The CDR3 DNA sequence: TGTGCCAGAAGCTTTTCGGAGGAGGGGGGCACTGAAGCTTTCTTT.

The gene calls are TRBV9 and TRBJ2-2, with 7 bases that match TRBD2. Germline assignment: CDR1 SGDLS and CDR2 YYNGEE. The CDR3 loop spans 15 amino acids. With V trimmed by 4 bases and J by 0 bases, 3 bases remained unmatched. The CDR3 DNA sequence: TGTGCCAGCAGCACCACTAGCGCGAACACCGGGGAGCTGTTTTTT. It yields the protein CASSTTSANTGELFF.

The genes are TRBV7-2 and TRBJ2-3; 8 bases agree with TRBD2. The germline CDR1 and CDR2 sequences are SGHTA and FQGNSA. The CDR3 covers 16 residues. Trimming cost V 5 bases and J 4 bases; bases outside gene matches: 11. The CDR3 DNA reads TGTGCCAGCAGCCCTTTTAGCGGGATAAGCGCAGATACGCAGTATTTT. Translated: CASSPFSGISADTQYF. Using reference TRBV7-2 and TRBJ2-3 for the parts outside the CDR3, the full variable domain is GAGVSQSPSNKVTEKGKDVELRCDPISGHTALYWYRQSLGQGLEFLIYFQGNSAPDKSGLPSDRFSAERTGGSVSTLTIQRTQQEDSAVYLCASSPFSGISADTQYFGPGTRLTVL.